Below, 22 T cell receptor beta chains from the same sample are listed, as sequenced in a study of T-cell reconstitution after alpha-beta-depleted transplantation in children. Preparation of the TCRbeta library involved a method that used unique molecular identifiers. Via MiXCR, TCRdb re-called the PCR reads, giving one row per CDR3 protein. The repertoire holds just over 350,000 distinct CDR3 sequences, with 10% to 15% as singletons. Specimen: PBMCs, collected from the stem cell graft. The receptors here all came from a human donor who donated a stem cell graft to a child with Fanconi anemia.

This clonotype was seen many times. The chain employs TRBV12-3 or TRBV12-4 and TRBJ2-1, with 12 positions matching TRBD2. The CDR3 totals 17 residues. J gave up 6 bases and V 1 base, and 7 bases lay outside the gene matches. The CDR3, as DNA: TGTGCCAGCAGTTTAGTGTCTAGCGGGGGGGCTGTCAATGAGCAGTTCTTC. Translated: CASSLVSSGGAVNEQFF.

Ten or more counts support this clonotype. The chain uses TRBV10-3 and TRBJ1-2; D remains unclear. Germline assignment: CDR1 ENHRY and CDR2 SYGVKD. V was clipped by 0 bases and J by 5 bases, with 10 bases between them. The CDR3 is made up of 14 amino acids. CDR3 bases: TGTGCCATCAGTGAGTCCAGTTCGGGGTATGGCTACACCTTC. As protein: CAISESSSGYGYTF.

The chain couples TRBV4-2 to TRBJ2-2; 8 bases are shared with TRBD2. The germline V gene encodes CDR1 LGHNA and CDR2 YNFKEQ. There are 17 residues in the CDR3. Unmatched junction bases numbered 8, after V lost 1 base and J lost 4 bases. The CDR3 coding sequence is TGTGCCAGCAGCCAAGTAGCAAGCGGGGGCCCCACCGGGGAGCTGTTTTTT. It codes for CASSQVASGGPTGELFF.

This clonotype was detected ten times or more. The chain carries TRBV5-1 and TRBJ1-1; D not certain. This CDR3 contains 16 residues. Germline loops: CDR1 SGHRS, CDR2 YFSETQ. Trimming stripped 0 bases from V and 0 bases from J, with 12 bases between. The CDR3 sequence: CASSLAETAMNTEAFF. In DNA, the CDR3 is TGCGCCAGCAGCTTGGCCGAGACTGCTATGAACACTGAAGCTTTCTTT.

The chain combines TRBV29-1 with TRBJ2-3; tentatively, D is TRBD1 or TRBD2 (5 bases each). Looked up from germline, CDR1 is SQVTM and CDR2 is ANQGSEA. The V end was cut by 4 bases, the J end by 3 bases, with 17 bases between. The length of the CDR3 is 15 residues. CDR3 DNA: TGCAGCGTTGGACAGTCCCACGGAGGTACAGATACGCAGTATTTT. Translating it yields CSVGQSHGGTDTQYF.

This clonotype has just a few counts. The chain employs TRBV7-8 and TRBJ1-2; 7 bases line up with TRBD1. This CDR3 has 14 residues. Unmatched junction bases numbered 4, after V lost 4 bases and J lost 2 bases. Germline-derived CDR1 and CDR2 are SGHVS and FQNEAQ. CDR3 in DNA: TGTGCCAGCAGCTCGGGACAGCAGAACTATGGCTACACCTTC. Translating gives CASSSGQQNYGYTF.

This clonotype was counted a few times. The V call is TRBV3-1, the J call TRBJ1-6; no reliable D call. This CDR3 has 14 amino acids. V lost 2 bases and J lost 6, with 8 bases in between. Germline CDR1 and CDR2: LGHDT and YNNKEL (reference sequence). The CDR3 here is CASSQNSPNSPLHF. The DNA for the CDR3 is TGTGCCAGCAGCCAAAACAGCCCTAATTCACCCCTCCACTTT.

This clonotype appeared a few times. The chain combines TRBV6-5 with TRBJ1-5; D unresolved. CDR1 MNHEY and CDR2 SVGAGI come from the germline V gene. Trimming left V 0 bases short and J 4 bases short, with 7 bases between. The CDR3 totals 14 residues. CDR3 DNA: TGTGCCAGCAGTTACTCACGGACTAATCAGCCCCAGCATTTT. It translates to CASSYSRTNQPQHF.

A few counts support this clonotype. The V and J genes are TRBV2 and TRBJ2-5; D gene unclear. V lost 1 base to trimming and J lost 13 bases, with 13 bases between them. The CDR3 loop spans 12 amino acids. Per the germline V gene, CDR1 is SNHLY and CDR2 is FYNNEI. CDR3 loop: CASSEGPGPGYF. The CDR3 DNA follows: TGTGCCAGCAGTGAAGGACCGGGCCCAGGGTACTTC.

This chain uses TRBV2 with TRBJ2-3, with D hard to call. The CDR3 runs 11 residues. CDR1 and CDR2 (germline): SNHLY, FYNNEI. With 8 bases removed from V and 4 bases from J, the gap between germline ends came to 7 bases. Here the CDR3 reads CASPGPDTQYF. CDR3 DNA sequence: TGTGCCAGCCCAGGCCCAGATACGCAGTATTTT.

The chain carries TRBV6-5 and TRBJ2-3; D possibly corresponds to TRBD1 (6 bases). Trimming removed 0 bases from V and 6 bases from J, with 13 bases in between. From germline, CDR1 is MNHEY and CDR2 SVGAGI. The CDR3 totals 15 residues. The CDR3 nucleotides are TGTGCCAGCAGTTACTCTCAGGGGTTAAGGGATACGCAGTATTTT. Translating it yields CASSYSQGLRDTQYF.

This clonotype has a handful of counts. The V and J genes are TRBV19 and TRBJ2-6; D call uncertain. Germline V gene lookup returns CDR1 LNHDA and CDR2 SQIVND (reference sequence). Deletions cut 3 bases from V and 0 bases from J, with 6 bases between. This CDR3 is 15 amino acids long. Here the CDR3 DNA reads TGTGCCAGTAGTATGACAAACTCTGGGGCCAACGTCCTGACTTTC. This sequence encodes CASSMTNSGANVLTF.

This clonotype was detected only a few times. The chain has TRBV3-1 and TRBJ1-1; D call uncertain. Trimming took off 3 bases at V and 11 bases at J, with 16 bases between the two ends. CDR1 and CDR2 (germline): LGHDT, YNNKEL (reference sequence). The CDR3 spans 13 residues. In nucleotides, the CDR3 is TGTGCCAGCAGCCATACGACGGGTGGACTCGCTTTCTTT. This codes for CASSHTTGGLAFF.

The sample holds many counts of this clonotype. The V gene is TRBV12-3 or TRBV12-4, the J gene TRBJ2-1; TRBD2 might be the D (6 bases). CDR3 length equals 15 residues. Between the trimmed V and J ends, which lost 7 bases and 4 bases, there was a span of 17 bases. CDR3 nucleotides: TGTGCCAGCACCCCTCAGGGCGGGGTATACAATGAGCAGTTCTTC. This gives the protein CASTPQGGVYNEQFF.

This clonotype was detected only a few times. The chain's CDR3 is CASSLDYTDQETQYF. CDR3 in DNA: TGTGCCAGCAGCTTAGACTATACAGACCAAGAGACCCAGTACTTC. The rearrangement links TRBV7-2 to TRBJ2-5; D gene ambiguous. Trimming left V 1 base short and J 0 bases short, with 9 bases between. CDR3 length: 15 amino acids. The germline V gene encodes CDR1 SGHTA and CDR2 FQGNSA.

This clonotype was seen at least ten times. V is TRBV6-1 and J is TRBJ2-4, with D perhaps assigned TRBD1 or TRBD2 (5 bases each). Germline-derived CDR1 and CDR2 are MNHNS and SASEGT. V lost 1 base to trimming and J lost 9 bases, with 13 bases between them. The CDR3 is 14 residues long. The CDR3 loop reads CASSEDRTSSIQYF. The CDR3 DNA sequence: TGTGCCAGCAGTGAAGACAGGACTTCTTCCATTCAGTACTTC.

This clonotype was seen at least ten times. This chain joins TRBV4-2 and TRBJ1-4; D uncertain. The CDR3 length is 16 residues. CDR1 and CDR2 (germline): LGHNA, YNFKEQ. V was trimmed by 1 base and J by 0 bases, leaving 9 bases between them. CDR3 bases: TGTGCCAGCAGCCAAGGATTTGCATCAACTAATGAAAAACTGTTTTTT. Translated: CASSQGFASTNEKLFF.

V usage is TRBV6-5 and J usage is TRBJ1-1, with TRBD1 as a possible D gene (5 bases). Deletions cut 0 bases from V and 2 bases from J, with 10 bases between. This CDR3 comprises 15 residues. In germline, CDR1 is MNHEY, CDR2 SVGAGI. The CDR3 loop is CASSYSQGGNTEAFF. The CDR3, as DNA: TGTGCCAGCAGTTACTCTCAGGGTGGCAACACTGAAGCTTTCTTT.

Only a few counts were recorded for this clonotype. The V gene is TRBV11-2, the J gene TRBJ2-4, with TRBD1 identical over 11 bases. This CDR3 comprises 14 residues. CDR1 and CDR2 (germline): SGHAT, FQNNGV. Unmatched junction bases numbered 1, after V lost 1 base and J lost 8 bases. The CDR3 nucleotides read TGTGCCAGCAGCTTAGGGGACAGGGGGTACATTCAGTACTTC. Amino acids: CASSLGDRGYIQYF. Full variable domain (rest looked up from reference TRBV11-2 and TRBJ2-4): EAGVAQSPRYKIIEKRQSVAFWCNPISGHATLYWYQQILGQGPKLLIQFQNNGVVDDSQLPKDRFSAERLKGVDSTLKIQPAKLEDSAVYLCASSLGDRGYIQYFGAGTRLSVL.

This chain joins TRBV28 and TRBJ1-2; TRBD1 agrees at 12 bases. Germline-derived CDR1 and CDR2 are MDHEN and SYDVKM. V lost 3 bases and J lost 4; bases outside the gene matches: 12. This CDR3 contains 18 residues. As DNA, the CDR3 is TGTGCCAGCAGTTTTGGGGGCGCGGGGACAGGGGGCGGCTATGGCTACACCTTC. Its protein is CASSFGGAGTGGGYGYTF.

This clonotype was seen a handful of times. CDR3 residues: CASKNEGNTGELFF. The DNA of the CDR3 is TGTGCCAGCAAAAACGAGGGGAACACCGGGGAGCTGTTTTTT. V gene TRBV6-1 combines with J gene TRBJ2-2; D is possibly TRBD2 (5 bases). Germline V gene sequence: CDR1 MNHNS, CDR2 SASEGT. The V and J ends lost 7 bases and 1 base respectively, with 10 bases between them. This CDR3 is 14 amino acids long.

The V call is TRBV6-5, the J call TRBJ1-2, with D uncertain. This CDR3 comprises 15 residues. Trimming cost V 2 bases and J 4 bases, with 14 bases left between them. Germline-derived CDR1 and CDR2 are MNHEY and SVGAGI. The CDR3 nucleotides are TGTGCCAGCAGTTACATTCTGGATAGCCTCTATGGCTACACCTTC. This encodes CASSYILDSLYGYTF.